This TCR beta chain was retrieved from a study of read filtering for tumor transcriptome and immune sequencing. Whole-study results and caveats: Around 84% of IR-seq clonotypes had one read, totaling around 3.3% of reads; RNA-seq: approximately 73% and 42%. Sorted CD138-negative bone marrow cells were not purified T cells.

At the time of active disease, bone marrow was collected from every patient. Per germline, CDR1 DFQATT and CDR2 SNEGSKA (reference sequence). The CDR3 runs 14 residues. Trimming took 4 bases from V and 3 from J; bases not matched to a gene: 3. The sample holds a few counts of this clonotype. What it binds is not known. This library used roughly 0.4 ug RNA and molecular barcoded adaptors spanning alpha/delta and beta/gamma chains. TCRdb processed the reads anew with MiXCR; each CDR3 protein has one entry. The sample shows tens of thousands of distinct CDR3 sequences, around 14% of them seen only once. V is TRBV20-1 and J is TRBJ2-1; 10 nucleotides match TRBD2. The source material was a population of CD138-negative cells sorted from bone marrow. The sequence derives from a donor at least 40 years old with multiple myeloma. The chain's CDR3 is CSATTSGRYNEQFF. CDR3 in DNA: TGCAGTGCTACGACTAGCGGGCGCTACAATGAGCAGTTCTTC.